Shown below are 17 T cell receptor beta chains from a single sample sequenced in a study of blood T cell repertoires in COVID-19. The repertoire was sequenced with immunoSEQ multiplex PCR; TCRdb's copy has only in-frame clones and lacks some. The sample lists tens of thousands of clones; around three quarters were seen once. Sequenced input: peripheral blood. These receptors were taken from a human donor in a cohort sampled during active COVID-19.

The genes are TRBV7-2 and TRBJ2-5; maybe TRBD2 (7 bases). The CDR3 covers 15 residues. The V and J ends lost 2 bases and 5 bases respectively, with 15 bases between them. Germline CDR1 and CDR2: SGHTA and FQGNSA. CDR3: CASSLWRGGRETQYF. The CDR3 coding sequence is TGTGCCAGCAGCTTATGGAGGGGGGGGCGTGAGACCCAGTACTTC.

This clone has just a few counts. V and J are TRBV3-1 (or the pseudogene TRBV3-2) and TRBJ2-7; 8 bases line up with TRBD2. Trimming at V came to 1 base and at J to 4 bases, leaving 12 bases not matched to a gene. The germline V gene has CDR1 LGHDT and CDR2 YNNKEL (reference sequence). The CDR3 is made up of 17 amino acids. DNA for the CDR3: TGTGCCAGCAGCCAAGTAAGGGCTAGCGGGCGTTCTTACGAGCAGTACTTC. Translating gives CASSQVRASGRSYEQYF.

The V gene is TRBV11-1, the J gene TRBJ1-1; D is possibly TRBD1 (6 bases). The CDR3 has 14 residues. The germline V and J ends were trimmed by 1 base and 6 bases, with 12 bases remaining between them. Germline V CDR1 and CDR2: SGHAT, FQDESV (reference sequence). The CDR3 DNA sequence: TGTGCCAGCAGCTTAGTTTGGGGGCTCGCTGAAGCTTTCTTT. Residues: CASSLVWGLAEAFF.

This clone was observed a few times. V gene TRBV2 combines with J gene TRBJ1-2, with 8 bases identical to TRBD1. The junction had 9 bases not matched to a gene; V was cut back by 7 bases and J by 8 bases. CDR1 is SNHLY, CDR2 FYNNEI, per germline. The CDR3 has 13 residues. The CDR3 sequence is CASIKTGDGGYTF. The CDR3 coding sequence is TGTGCCAGCATTAAGACAGGGGACGGCGGCTACACCTTC. The whole variable domain, remainder taken from reference TRBV2 and TRBJ1-2, is EPEVTQTPSHQVTQMGQEVILRCVPISNHLYFYWYRQILGQKVEFLVSFYNNEISEKSEIFDDQFSVERPDGSNFTLKIRSTKLEDSAMYFCASIKTGDGGYTFGSGTRLTVV.

The genes are TRBV28 and TRBJ1-2; 9 positions agree with TRBD1. Germline CDR1 MDHEN, CDR2 SYDVKM. V was clipped by 5 bases and J by 3 bases; unmatched bases: 13. The CDR3 runs to 17 residues. CDR3 DNA: TGTGCCAGCAGTGCCATCATAACAGGGGGCCACGACTATGGCTACACCTTC. It encodes CASSAIITGGHDYGYTF.

The chain couples TRBV11-2 to TRBJ1-6; 8 nucleotides align to TRBD1. The CDR3 has 14 amino acids. V shed 4 bases and J 10 bases; nucleotides not matched to a gene: 6. Germline V gene lookup returns CDR1 SGHAT and CDR2 FQNNGV. The CDR3 spells CASSWTGFRSPLHF. The CDR3 nucleotides are TGTGCCAGCAGCTGGACAGGGTTTAGGTCACCCCTCCACTTT.

In this sample, this clone turned up a few times. The gene calls are TRBV7-8 and TRBJ2-7, with D maybe TRBD1 (6 bases). The germline V gene encodes CDR1 SGHVS and CDR2 FQNEAQ. Trimming took 2 bases from V and 6 from J, leaving 17 bases between them. The CDR3 runs to 15 residues. Written as DNA, the CDR3 is TGTGCCAGCAGCTTAACCAGACAGGATTACAGCGAGCAGTACTTC. Amino acids: CASSLTRQDYSEQYF.

The genes are TRBV28 and TRBJ2-7; D unresolved. The CDR3 runs 11 residues. V lost 5 bases and J lost 6, with 8 bases in between. Germline V lookup: CDR1 MDHEN, CDR2 SYDVKM. In nucleotides, the CDR3 is TGTGCCAGCAGTATTCGGTCCGAGCAGTACTTC. Protein: CASSIRSEQYF. The full variable domain, completed using reference TRBV28 and TRBJ2-7, is DVKVTQSSRYLVKRTGEKVFLECVQDMDHENMFWYRQDPGLGLRLIYFSYDVKMKEKGDIPEGYSVSREKKERFSLILESASTNQTSMYLCASSIRSEQYFGPGTRLTVT.

The chain links TRBV30 to TRBJ2-3, with D unresolved. From germline, CDR1 is GTSNPN and CDR2 SVGIG (reference sequence). This CDR3 comprises 12 residues. Trimming took off 1 base at V and 8 bases at J, with 10 bases between the two ends. Written as DNA, the CDR3 is TGTGCCTGGAGTGGGGCTTTGGCTACGCAGTATTTT. Protein product: CAWSGALATQYF.

The V and J genes are TRBV5-6 and TRBJ2-7; 7 bases fit TRBD1. Germline values: CDR1 SGHDT, CDR2 YYEEEE. V lost 0 bases to trimming and J lost 2 bases; unmatched junction nucleotides: 5. This CDR3 comprises 15 residues. The CDR3 coding sequence is TGTGCCAGCAGCTTGGCCGCGACAGGGACCTACGAGCAGTACTTC. Protein product: CASSLAATGTYEQYF.

This clone was detected only a few times. V gene TRBV7-9 combines with J gene TRBJ1-3; D call uncertain. V lost 5 bases and J 5 bases, leaving 16 bases between the germline ends. CDR1 and CDR2 (germline): SEHNR, FQNEAQ (reference sequence). The CDR3 consists of 15 residues. DNA for the CDR3: TGTGCCAGCAGCGCCATGGGAGGGCGGAGAAACACCATATATTTT. It codes for CASSAMGGRRNTIYF.

V and J are TRBV11-3 and TRBJ2-1; D is perhaps TRBD2 (6 bases). The germline V gene has CDR1 SGHNT and CDR2 YENEEA. The V end was cut by 5 bases, the J end by 8 bases, with 16 bases between. CDR3 length: 14 amino acids. CDR3 loop: CASSATGSKDEQFF. DNA of the CDR3: TGTGCCAGCAGCGCAACCGGGAGCAAAGATGAGCAGTTCTTC.

V gene TRBV25-1 combines with J gene TRBJ2-1, with a weak D call TRBD2 (6 bases). Trimming removed 2 bases from V and 2 bases from J, with 10 bases in between. CDR3 size: 15 residues. In germline, CDR1 is MGHDK, CDR2 SYGVNS. The CDR3 DNA reads TGTGCCAGCAGTGAAAGGGACTTTACCTACAATGAGCAGTTCTTC. Translating it yields CASSERDFTYNEQFF.

The table lists this clone with a count of one. The rearrangement links TRBV28 to TRBJ2-7; 11 bases map to TRBD2. V lost 2 bases, J lost 4 bases, and 10 bases stayed unmatched. The CDR3 is made up of 17 amino acids. Germline V gene data show CDR1 as MDHEN and CDR2 as SYDVKM. CDR3 bases: TGTGCCAGCAGTTTACGCCCGCTGGGACTAGCGGCGTACGAGCAGTACTTC. It translates to CASSLRPLGLAAYEQYF.

The V call is TRBV11-2, the J call TRBJ2-5; 9 nucleotides agree with TRBD1. CDR1 and CDR2 (germline): SGHAT, FQNNGV. Trimming removed 4 bases from V and 4 bases from J; junction bases left unmatched: 4. The length of the CDR3 is 14 residues. CDR3 region: CASSSNRGRETQYF. For the CDR3, the DNA is TGTGCCAGCAGCTCGAACAGGGGGCGAGAGACCCAGTACTTC.

The chain is built from TRBV21-1 and TRBJ2-2; no check of the table's D call, TRBD2, against the DNA was made. TRBV21-1 is recorded as a pseudogene. The CDR3 contains 15 residues. This CDR3 reads CASSPRTSARGKLFF. CDR3 coding DNA: TGTGCCAGCAGCCCGCGGACTAGCGCAAGAGGTAAGCTGTTTTTT.

The V and J genes are TRBV5-1 and TRBJ2-2; TRBD2 matches 11 bases. CDR3 length equals 15 residues. Germline values: CDR1 SGHRS, CDR2 YFSETQ. The J segment lost 7 bases and the V segment lost 2 bases, leaving 4 bases of the junction unmatched. CDR3 loop: CASSLLAGDGGELFF. The CDR3, as DNA: TGCGCCAGCAGCTTACTAGCGGGAGATGGCGGGGAGCTGTTTTTT.